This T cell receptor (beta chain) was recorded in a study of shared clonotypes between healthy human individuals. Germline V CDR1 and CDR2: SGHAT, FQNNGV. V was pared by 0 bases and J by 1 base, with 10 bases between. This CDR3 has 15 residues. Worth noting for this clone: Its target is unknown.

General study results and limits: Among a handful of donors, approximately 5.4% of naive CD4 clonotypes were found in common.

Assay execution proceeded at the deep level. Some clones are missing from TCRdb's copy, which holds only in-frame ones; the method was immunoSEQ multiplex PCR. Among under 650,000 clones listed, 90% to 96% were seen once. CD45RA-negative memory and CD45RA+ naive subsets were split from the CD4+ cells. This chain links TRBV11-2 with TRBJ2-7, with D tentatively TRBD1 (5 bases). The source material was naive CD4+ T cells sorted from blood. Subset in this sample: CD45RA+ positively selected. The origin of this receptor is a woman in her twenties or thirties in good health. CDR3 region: CASSLEGRVSYEQYF. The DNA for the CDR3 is TGTGCCAGCAGCTTAGAGGGCAGGGTTTCCTACGAGCAGTACTTC.